Following are 18 T cell receptor beta chains from one sample sequenced in a study of blood T cell repertoires in COVID-19. Some clones are missing from TCRdb's copy, which holds only in-frame ones; the method was immunoSEQ multiplex PCR. The table includes around 300,000 clones, about 80% detected once. The sequenced material came from peripheral blood. These receptors came from a woman aged 50 to 60 who had recovered from COVID-19.

The chain carries TRBV27 and TRBJ1-1; no definite D call. V lost 7 bases to trimming and J lost 5 bases, with 20 bases between them. This CDR3 comprises 15 residues. CDR1 and CDR2 (germline): MNHEY, SMNVEV (reference sequence). CDR3 region: CASIKHGQAGTEAFF. In DNA form, the CDR3 reads TGTGCCAGCATCAAGCATGGGCAGGCGGGGACTGAAGCTTTCTTT.

CDR3 DNA sequence: TGTGCCAGCAGCCGTGAGGGGACTAGCGTTGGCAATGAGCAGTTCTTC. Amino acid sequence: CASSREGTSVGNEQFF. V is TRBV3-1 (or the pseudogene TRBV3-2) and J is TRBJ2-1; 10 bases fit TRBD2. The CDR3 spans 16 residues. After removal of 4 bases from V and 6 bases from J, the junction contained 9 bases not matched to a gene. CDR1 is LGHDT, CDR2 YNNKEL, per germline (reference sequence).

The CDR3 sequence is CASSLDRGSTYGYTF. Here the CDR3 DNA reads TGTGCCAGCAGCTTAGATAGGGGGAGCACCTATGGCTACACCTTC. The chain uses TRBV7-2 and TRBJ1-2; tentative D call: TRBD1 (6 bases). The germline V gene encodes CDR1 SGHTA and CDR2 FQGNSA. The ends were cut back, 1 base at V and 4 bases at J, with 13 bases in the middle. The CDR3 sequence is 15 residues long.

This clone was seen just once. The rearrangement links TRBV3-1 (or the pseudogene TRBV3-2) to TRBJ1-2; TRBD1 matches 11 bases. The germline gives CDR1 LGHDT, CDR2 YNNKEL (reference sequence). V lost 1 base, J lost 7 bases, and 5 bases stayed unmatched. The CDR3 sequence is 15 residues long. The CDR3 DNA is TGTGCCAGCAGCCAAGGGACAGGGGGCGAGAGTGGCTACACCTTC. Encoded protein: CASSQGTGGESGYTF.

This rearrangement joins TRBV11-1 to TRBJ1-1, with D possibly being TRBD1 (6 bases). CDR1 and CDR2 from the germline V gene are SGHAT and FQDESV (reference sequence). Trimming removed 5 bases at V and 10 bases at J, with 14 bases between. The CDR3 runs to 12 residues. This CDR3 reads CASSPVDRLAFF. The CDR3, as DNA: TGTGCCAGCAGCCCAGTGGACAGACTAGCTTTCTTT.

The chain recombines TRBV18 with TRBJ2-7; TRBD2 aligns across 13 bases. V lost 0 bases and J lost 3; bases outside the gene matches: 5. The germline gives CDR1 KGHSH, CDR2 LQKENI. The CDR3 runs 17 residues. The CDR3 loop reads CASSPPLAGGQGYEQYF. CDR3 DNA: TGTGCCAGCTCACCACCACTAGCGGGAGGGCAGGGCTACGAGCAGTACTTC. The full variable domain, in which reference TRBV18 and TRBJ2-7 provide the parts outside the CDR3, is NAGVMQNPRHLVRRRGQEARLRCSPMKGHSHVYWYRQLPEEGLKFMVYLQKENIIDESGMPKERFSAEFPKEGPSILRIQQVVRGDSAAYFCASSPPLAGGQGYEQYFGPGTRLTVT.

The V gene is TRBV11-2, the J gene TRBJ2-7; D may be TRBD1 (5 bases). Germline lookup yields CDR1 SGHAT and CDR2 FQNNGV. Trimming cost V 4 bases and J 2 bases, with 12 bases left between them. This CDR3 is built from 14 residues. For the CDR3, the DNA is TGTGCCAGCAGCTCCCCGTCCAGGGCCTACGAGCAGTACTTC. This sequence encodes CASSSPSRAYEQYF.

The chain links TRBV2 to TRBJ1-6, with no clear D. This CDR3 comprises 14 residues. Trimming cost V 6 bases and J 4 bases, with 10 bases left between them. In germline, CDR1 is SNHLY, CDR2 FYNNEI. The CDR3 protein is CASRPQTYNSPLHF. The CDR3 nucleotides are TGTGCCAGCAGGCCACAGACGTATAATTCACCCCTCCACTTT. Together with reference TRBV2 and TRBJ1-6, the CDR3 gives the full variable domain: EPEVTQTPSHQVTQMGQEVILRCVPISNHLYFYWYRQILGQKVEFLVSFYNNEISEKSEIFDDQFSVERPDGSNFTLKIRSTKLEDSAMYFCASRPQTYNSPLHFGNGTRLTVT.

The chain uses TRBV19 and TRBJ1-3; 7 bases line up with TRBD1. In germline, CDR1 is LNHDA, CDR2 SQIVND (reference sequence). The CDR3 runs to 15 residues. J was trimmed by 2 bases and V by 6 bases; bases with no gene match: 7. The CDR3 DNA follows: TGTGCCAGTAGCCGTCAGGGGGAAGCTGGAAACACCATATATTTT. This translates into CASSRQGEAGNTIYF.

This clone was seen once. The chain employs TRBV30 and TRBJ2-5; D is unresolved. This CDR3 contains 14 residues. Germline CDR1 is GTSNPN and CDR2 is SVGIG (reference sequence). V was pared by 0 bases and J by 1 base, with 9 bases between. The CDR3 DNA sequence: TGTGCCTGGAGTGTCTCCCTAAGCCAAGAGACCCAGTACTTC. It specifies CAWSVSLSQETQYF.

The chain is built from TRBV5-1 and TRBJ1-1; a possible D gene is TRBD1 (6 bases). CDR1 SGHRS and CDR2 YFSETQ come from the germline V gene. CDR3 length: 15 residues. Deletions cut 4 bases from V and 2 bases from J, with 15 bases between. The CDR3 loop reads CASSPRAGENTEAFF. The CDR3 region has the DNA TGCGCCAGCAGCCCCAGGGCAGGGGAAAACACTGAAGCTTTCTTT.

The chain combines TRBV9 with TRBJ1-2, with TRBD1 matching 8 bases. The CDR3 consists of 15 residues. The ends lost 5 bases at V and 5 bases at J; junction bases unmatched: 11. In germline, CDR1 is SGDLS, CDR2 YYNGEE. The chain's CDR3 is CASSSPDRGRYGYTF. In DNA, the CDR3 is TGTGCCAGCAGTTCTCCCGACAGGGGTCGGTATGGCTACACCTTC.

The V call is TRBV7-8, the J call TRBJ1-4, with D unresolved. V shed 1 base and J shed 5 bases, with 11 bases lying between them. The germline CDR1 and CDR2 sequences are SGHVS and FQNEAQ. CDR3 size: 15 residues. CDR3 loop: CASSLGQTRNEKLFF. CDR3 DNA sequence: TGTGCCAGCAGCTTAGGGCAGACTCGAAATGAAAAACTGTTTTTT.

This chain uses TRBV6-5 with TRBJ2-5; D is ambiguous. Trimming removed 0 bases at V and 1 base at J, with 6 bases between. Germline lookup yields CDR1 MNHEY and CDR2 SVGAGI. There are 14 residues in the CDR3. The CDR3 DNA is TGTGCCAGCAGTTACTCCAGCGTCCAAGAGACCCAGTACTTC. As protein: CASSYSSVQETQYF.

The rearrangement uses TRBV30 and TRBJ1-2; tentative D call: TRBD1 (5 bases). Germline CDR1 reads GTSNPN; CDR2 reads SVGIG (reference sequence). This CDR3 is 13 amino acids long. Trimming shortened V by 2 bases and J by 2 bases, and 9 bases separated the two germline ends. This CDR3 reads CAWSWAGNYGYTF. CDR3 nucleotide sequence: TGTGCCTGGAGTTGGGCAGGGAACTATGGCTACACCTTC.

CDR3: CASSSIGQGRTDTQYF. In nucleotides, the CDR3 is TGTGCCAGCAGCTCCATCGGACAGGGCCGGACAGATACGCAGTATTTT. V is TRBV7-2 and J is TRBJ2-3, with 8 bases aligning to TRBD1. V gave up 4 bases and J gave up 3 bases; unmatched junction bases: 9. CDR1 and CDR2 from the germline V gene are SGHTA and FQGNSA. This CDR3 is built from 16 residues.

J is TRBJ1-2 and V is TRBV6-5, with 9 positions matching TRBD1. Germline-derived CDR1 and CDR2 are MNHEY and SVGAGI. The CDR3 runs 15 residues. V dropped 6 bases and J dropped 3; count of bases not matched to a gene: 8. Here the CDR3 reads CASRPQGALHYGYTF. The CDR3, as DNA: TGTGCCAGCAGACCACAGGGGGCGCTGCACTATGGCTACACCTTC.

This clone has a handful of counts. The J gene is TRBJ1-4, the V gene TRBV19; D might be TRBD1 (6 bases). The CDR3 totals 14 residues. The germline gives CDR1 LNHDA, CDR2 SQIVND (reference sequence). V gave up 7 bases and J gave up 5 bases, with 14 bases separating them. In DNA form, the CDR3 reads TGTGCCAGTACCCTCCGGACAGCAAATGAAAAACTGTTTTTT. Encoded protein: CASTLRTANEKLFF.